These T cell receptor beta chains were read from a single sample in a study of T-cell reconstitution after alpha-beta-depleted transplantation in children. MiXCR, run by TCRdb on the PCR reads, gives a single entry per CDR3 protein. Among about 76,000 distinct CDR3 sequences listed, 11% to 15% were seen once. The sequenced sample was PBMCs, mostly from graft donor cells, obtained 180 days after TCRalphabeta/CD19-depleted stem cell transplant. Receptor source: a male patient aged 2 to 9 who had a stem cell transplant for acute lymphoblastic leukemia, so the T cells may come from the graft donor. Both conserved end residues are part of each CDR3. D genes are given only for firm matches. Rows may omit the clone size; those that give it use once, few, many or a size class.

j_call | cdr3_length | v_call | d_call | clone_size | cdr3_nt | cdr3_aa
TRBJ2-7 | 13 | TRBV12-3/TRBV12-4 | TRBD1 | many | TGTGCCAGCAGTAACGGACAGGGAAGTGAGCAGTACTTC | CASSNGQGSEQYF
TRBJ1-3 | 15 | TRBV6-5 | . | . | TGTGCCAGCAGTTACGGGGCGGCTTCTGGAAACACCATATATTTT | CASSYGAASGNTIYF
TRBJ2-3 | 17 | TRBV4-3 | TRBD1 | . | TGCGCCAGCAGCCAAGATCCCCCGAGGACAGGGCCGTATACGCAGTATTTT | CASSQDPPRTGPYTQYF
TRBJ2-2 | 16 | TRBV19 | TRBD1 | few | TGTGCCAGTAGTCCCTCGGACAGGGGAAAAACCGGGGAGCTGTTTTTT | CASSPSDRGKTGELFF
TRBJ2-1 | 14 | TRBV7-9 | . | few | TGTGCCAGCAGCCCACGACAGGAAAACAATGAGCAGTTCTTC | CASSPRQENNEQFF
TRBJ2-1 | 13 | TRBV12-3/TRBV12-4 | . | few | TGTGCCAGCAGTCCCGACCTGGGCAATGAGCAGTTCTTC | CASSPDLGNEQFF
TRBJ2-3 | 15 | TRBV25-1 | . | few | TGTGCCAGCAGTGAATGGGCAGGAAACACAGATACGCAGTATTTT | CASSEWAGNTDTQYF
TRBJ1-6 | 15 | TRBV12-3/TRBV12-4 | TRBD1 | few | TGTGCCAGCAGTTTACAAACAGGGGGCAGGTCACCCCTCCACTTT | CASSLQTGGRSPLHF
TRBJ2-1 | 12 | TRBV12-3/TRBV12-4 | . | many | TGTGCCAGCAGTTTTGATAGGACCGGGCAGTTCTTC | CASSFDRTGQFF
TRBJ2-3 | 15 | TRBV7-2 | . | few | TGTGCCAGCAGCCCGCGACGGATAAACACAGATACGCAGTATTTT | CASSPRRINTDTQYF
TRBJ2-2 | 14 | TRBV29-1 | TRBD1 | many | TGCAGCGTTGTCCAGGGGGCGCGGACCGGGGAGCTGTTTTTT | CSVVQGARTGELFF
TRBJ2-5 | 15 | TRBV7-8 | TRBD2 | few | TGTGCCAGCCTGCGGACTAGGGTGGTTCCTGAGACCCAGTACTTC | CASLRTRVVPETQYF
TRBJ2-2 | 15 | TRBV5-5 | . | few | TGTGCCAGCAGCTTGTGGGCAGCGAACACCGGGGAGCTGTTTTTT | CASSLWAANTGELFF
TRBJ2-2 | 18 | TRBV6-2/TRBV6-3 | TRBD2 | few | TGTGCCAGCAGTTACCAGACTAGCGGGGGGTTCTACACCGGGGAGCTGTTTTTT | CASSYQTSGGFYTGELFF
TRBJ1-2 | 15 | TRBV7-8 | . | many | TGTGCCAGCAGCTCCGGGACACCCGGTGTACAGGGCTACACCTTC | CASSSGTPGVQGYTF
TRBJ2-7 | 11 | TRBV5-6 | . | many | TGTGCCAGCAGCTCGCGCTACGAGCAGTACTTC | CASSSRYEQYF
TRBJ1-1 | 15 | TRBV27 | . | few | TGTGCCAGCAGTTGGGGAAATCTGAGGAACACTGAAGCTTTCTTT | CASSWGNLRNTEAFF
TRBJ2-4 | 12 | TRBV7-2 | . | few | TGTGCCAGCAGCTTATACAAAAACATTCAGTACTTC | CASSLYKNIQYF
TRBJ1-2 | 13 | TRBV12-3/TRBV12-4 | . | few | TGTGCCAGCAGCCGAGGACGACTCTATGGCTACACCTTC | CASSRGRLYGYTF
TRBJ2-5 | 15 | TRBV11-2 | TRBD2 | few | TGTGCCAGCAGCTATAGCGGGGGCCTTCAAGAGACCCAGTACTTC | CASSYSGGLQETQYF
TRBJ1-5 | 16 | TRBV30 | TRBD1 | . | TGTGCCTGGAGTCGGGGCTCAGGGGGCGGCAATCAGCCCCAGCATTTT | CAWSRGSGGGNQPQHF
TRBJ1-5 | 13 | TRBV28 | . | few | TGTGCCAGCAGCTTAACGGGAGGTCAGCCCCAGCATTTT | CASSLTGGQPQHF
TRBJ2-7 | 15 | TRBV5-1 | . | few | TGCGCCAGCAGCCGCGGATATGGGGGAACCTACGAGCAGTACTTC | CASSRGYGGTYEQYF
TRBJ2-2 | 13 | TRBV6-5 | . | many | TGTGCCAGCAGTTTCCGGACTGGGAAGGAGCTGTTTTTT | CASSFRTGKELFF
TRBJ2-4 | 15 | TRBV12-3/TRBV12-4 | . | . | TGTGCCAGCAGCCCCGGGGGGCGGGCCAAAAACATTCAGTACTTC | CASSPGGRAKNIQYF
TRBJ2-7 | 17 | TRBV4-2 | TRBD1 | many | TGTGCCAGCAGCCAAGATTCGGACAGGGAAGGAAGCTACGAGCAGTACTTC | CASSQDSDREGSYEQYF
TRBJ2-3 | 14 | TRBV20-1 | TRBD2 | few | TGCAGTGCCTCAGACCGCGGGAGGGTAGATACGCAGTATTTT | CSASDRGRVDTQYF
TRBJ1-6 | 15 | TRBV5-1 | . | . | TGCGCCAGCAGCTTGGGACAGCCCTATATTTCACCCCTCCACTTT | CASSLGQPYISPLHF
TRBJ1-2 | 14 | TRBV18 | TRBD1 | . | TGTGCCAGCTCACCCGGGACAGCTAACTATGGCTACACCTTC | CASSPGTANYGYTF
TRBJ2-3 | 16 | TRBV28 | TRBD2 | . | TGTGCCAGCAGTTTTGGGCTAGCGGACAGCACAGATACGCAGTATTTT | CASSFGLADSTDTQYF
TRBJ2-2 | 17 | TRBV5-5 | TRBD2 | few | TGTGCCAGCAGCTTTGGACTAGCGGGAGATCGCACCGGGGAGCTGTTTTTT | CASSFGLAGDRTGELFF
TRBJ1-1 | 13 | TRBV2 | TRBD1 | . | TGTGCCAGCAGTGGACAGGGATTATCGGAAGCTTTCTTT | CASSGQGLSEAFF
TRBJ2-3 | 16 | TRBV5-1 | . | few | TGCGCCAGCAGCTTGGAGAGCGGCCGGGGCACAGATACGCAGTATTTT | CASSLESGRGTDTQYF
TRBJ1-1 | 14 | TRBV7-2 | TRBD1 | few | TGTGCCAGCAGCTATGACAGGGGAAGGGCTGAAGCTTTCTTT | CASSYDRGRAEAFF
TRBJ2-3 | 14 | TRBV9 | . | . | TGTGCCAGCAGGGAGCGCCTTAGCACAGATACGCAGTATTTT | CASRERLSTDTQYF
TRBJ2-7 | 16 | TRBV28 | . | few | TGTGCCAGCAGTTTCTCAGGGAAGGGGTCCTCCTACGAGCAGTACTTC | CASSFSGKGSSYEQYF
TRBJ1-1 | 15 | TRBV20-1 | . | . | TGCAGTGCTTCCCGCTGGACTGGTACGAACACTGAAGCTTTCTTT | CSASRWTGTNTEAFF